This T cell receptor beta chain was sequenced in a study of post-analysis software for immune sequencing data. Study in general: Patients had relapsing-remitting, secondary progressive or progressive-relapsing multiple sclerosis; some lacked subtype.

Carried by the TCR beta cDNA libraries were unique molecular identifiers. Using its own MiXCR run on the PCR reads, TCRdb lists one record per CDR3 protein. The sample lists over 150,000 distinct CDR3 sequences, 30% occurring once. The material sequenced was blood. This TCR was recovered from a girl under 18 with multiple sclerosis.

The CDR3 DNA sequence: TGTGCCAGCAGCGCGAACCGACAGGGAAAGGGATATGGCTACACCTTC. Translated: CASSANRQGKGYGYTF. The V and J genes are TRBV9 and TRBJ1-2; 7 bases agree with TRBD1. This CDR3 contains 16 residues. V was pared by 3 bases and J by 5 bases, with 13 bases of the junction left unmatched. The germline V gene has CDR1 SGDLS and CDR2 YYNGEE.